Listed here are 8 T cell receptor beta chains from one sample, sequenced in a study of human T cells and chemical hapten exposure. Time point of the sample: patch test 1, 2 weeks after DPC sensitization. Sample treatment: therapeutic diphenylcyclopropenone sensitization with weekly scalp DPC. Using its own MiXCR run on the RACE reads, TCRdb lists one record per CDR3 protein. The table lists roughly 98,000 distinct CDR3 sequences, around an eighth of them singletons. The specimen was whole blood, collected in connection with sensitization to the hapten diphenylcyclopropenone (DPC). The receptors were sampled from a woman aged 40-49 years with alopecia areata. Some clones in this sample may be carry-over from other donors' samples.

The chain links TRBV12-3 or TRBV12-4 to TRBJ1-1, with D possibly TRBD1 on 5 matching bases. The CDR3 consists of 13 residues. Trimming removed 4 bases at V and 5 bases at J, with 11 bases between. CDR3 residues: CASSSAWGTEAFF. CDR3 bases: TGTGCCAGCAGTTCGGCGTGGGGGACTGAAGCTTTCTTT.

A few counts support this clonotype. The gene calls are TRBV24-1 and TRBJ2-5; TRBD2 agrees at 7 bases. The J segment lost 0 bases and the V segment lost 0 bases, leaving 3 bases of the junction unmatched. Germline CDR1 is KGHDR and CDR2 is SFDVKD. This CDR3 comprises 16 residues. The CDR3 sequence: CATSDLGTTHQETQYF. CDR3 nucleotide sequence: TGTGCCACCAGTGATTTGGGGACTACCCACCAAGAGACCCAGTACTTC.

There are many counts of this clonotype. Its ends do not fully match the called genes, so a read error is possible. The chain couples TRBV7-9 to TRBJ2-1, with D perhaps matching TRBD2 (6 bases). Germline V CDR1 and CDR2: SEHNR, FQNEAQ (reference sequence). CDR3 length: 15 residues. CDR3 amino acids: CASSLARGLYNEQFF. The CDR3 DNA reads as TGTGCCAGCAGCCTAGCGCGAGGTCTCTACAATGAGCAGTTCTTC. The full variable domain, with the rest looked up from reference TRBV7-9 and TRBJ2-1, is DTGVSQNPRHKITKRGQNVTFRCDPISEHNRLYWYRQTLGQGPEFLTYFQNEAQLEKSRLLSDRFSAERPKGSFSTLEIQRTEQGDSAMYLCASSLARGLYNEQFFGPGTRLTVL.

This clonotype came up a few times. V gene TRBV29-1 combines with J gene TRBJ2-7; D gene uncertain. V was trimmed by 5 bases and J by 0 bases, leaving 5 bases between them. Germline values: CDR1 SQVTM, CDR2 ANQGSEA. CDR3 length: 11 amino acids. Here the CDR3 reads CSVPPSYEQYF. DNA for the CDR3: TGCAGCGTTCCCCCCTCCTACGAGCAGTACTTC.

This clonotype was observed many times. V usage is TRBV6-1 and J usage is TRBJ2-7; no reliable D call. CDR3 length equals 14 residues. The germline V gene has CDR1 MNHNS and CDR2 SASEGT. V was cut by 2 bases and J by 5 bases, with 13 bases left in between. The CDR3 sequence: CASSESSYPHEQYF. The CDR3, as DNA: TGTGCCAGCAGTGAATCCAGCTACCCCCACGAGCAGTACTTC.

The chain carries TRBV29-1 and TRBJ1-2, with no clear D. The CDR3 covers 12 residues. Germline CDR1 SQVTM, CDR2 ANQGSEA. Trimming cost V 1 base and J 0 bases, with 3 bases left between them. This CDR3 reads CSVEASNYGYTF. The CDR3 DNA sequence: TGCAGCGTTGAAGCATCTAACTATGGCTACACCTTC.

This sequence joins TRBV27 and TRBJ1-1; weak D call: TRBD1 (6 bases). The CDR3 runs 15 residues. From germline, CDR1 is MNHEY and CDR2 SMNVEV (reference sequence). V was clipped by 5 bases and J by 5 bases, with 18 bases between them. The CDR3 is CASSPESQGRTEAFF. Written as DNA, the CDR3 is TGTGCCAGCAGTCCCGAAAGTCAGGGGAGGACTGAAGCTTTCTTT.

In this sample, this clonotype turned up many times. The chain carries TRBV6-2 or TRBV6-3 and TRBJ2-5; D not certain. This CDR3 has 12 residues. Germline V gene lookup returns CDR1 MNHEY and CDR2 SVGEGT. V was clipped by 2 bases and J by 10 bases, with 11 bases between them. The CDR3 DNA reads TGTGCCAGCAGTTACCCTTTTGTTCTCCAGTACTTC. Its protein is CASSYPFVLQYF.